The sequence of this TCR beta chain was determined in a study of T cells in Graves' hyperthyroidism and ophthalmopathy. Whole-study findings and limits: A model using 13 V-J features told ophthalmopathy apart from stable hyperthyroidism.

The TCR beta CDR3 regions underwent amplification using RNA transcripts as the source. When the TCR CDR3 underwent first-round RT-PCR, the HTBI primer set was used. MiXCR, applied by TCRdb to the multiplex PCR reads, yields one record per CDR3 protein. The table has 550,000 to 600,000 distinct CDR3 sequences, around 45% seen once; the top ten hold 15% to 20%. Together with thyroid ultrasound, orbital computed tomography, serum thyroxine and TRAb, clinical symptoms were used for diagnoses. With regard to this clonotype: Antigen specificity is unknown.

This clonotype was obtained from an adult woman with Graves' disease, either hyperthyroidism or ophthalmopathy (not recorded which). Sequencing input: peripheral blood or thyroid tissue (not recorded which).

Written as DNA, the CDR3 is TGCAGTGCTAGCGGACTAGCGGGAGTGTCCTACGAGCAGTACTTC. Protein: CSASGLAGVSYEQYF. The chain couples TRBV20-1 to TRBJ2-7; 13 bases line up with TRBD2. Germline CDR1 and CDR2: DFQATT and SNEGSKA (reference sequence). This CDR3 spans 15 amino acids. V lost 3 bases to trimming and J lost 1 base; unmatched junction nucleotides: 3.